Each of the 22 T cell receptor beta chains below was sequenced from the same sample in a study of CD8+CD57+ T cells in acquired aplastic anemia (dated by TCRdb to 2016 to 2019). Reads for this sample came from an Illumina HiSeq 2000. Profiling of TCR beta VDJ combinations and CDR3 sequences used genomic DNA as the template. In TCRdb, the public reads were trimmed at Q25 with fastp and aligned with MiXCR, with productive beta chains retained. Rows with one shared CDR3 protein collapse into an entry with the most common genes and DNA. For this sample there are 180,000 or so distinct CDR3 sequences; 35% to 50% appear just once. Of the sample, approximately 3% falls within the top ten clones. The sequenced sample consisted of sorted CD4+, CD8+, or CD8+CD57+ T cells (not recorded which) from PBMCs. The source is a human donor in good health.

This clonotype has at least ten counts. V is TRBV20-1 and J is TRBJ2-6, with D unclear. This CDR3 has 12 amino acids. Germline values: CDR1 DFQATT, CDR2 SNEGSKA (reference sequence). The V end lost 6 bases, the J end lost 1 base, and 4 bases lay between the germline ends. CDR3 residues: CSAPSGANVLTF. In nucleotides, the CDR3 is TGCAGTGCGCCTTCTGGGGCCAACGTCCTGACTTTC.

V usage is TRBV20-1 and J usage is TRBJ1-6; 9 bases match TRBD1. Germline CDR1 reads DFQATT; CDR2 reads SNEGSKA (reference sequence). V was clipped by 3 bases and J by 9 bases; unmatched bases: 12. The CDR3 has 16 amino acids. The CDR3 here is CSARIPSGTGSSPLHF. In DNA, the CDR3 is TGCAGTGCTAGGATACCTAGCGGGACAGGGTCTTCACCCCTCCACTTT.

This clonotype has only a few counts. This chain uses TRBV11-2 with TRBJ1-2; D gene ambiguous. CDR1 SGHAT and CDR2 FQNNGV come from the germline V gene. V shed 0 bases and J shed 6 bases, with 17 bases lying between them. The CDR3 extends over 16 amino acids. The CDR3 sequence: CASSLDSRTSLDGYTF. In DNA form, the CDR3 reads TGTGCCAGCAGCTTAGATTCTCGGACCTCTTTGGATGGCTACACCTTC.

Regarding this clonotype: A single base separates this from a much larger clone, so it may be a read error. The rearrangement uses TRBV5-1 and TRBJ2-5; 9 nucleotides align to TRBD1. The CDR3 runs to 16 residues. The V segment lost 7 bases and the J segment 0 bases; nucleotides outside the gene matches: 10. Germline assignment: CDR1 SGHRS and CDR2 YFSETQ. The CDR3 reads CASGRTTGGNQETQYF. CDR3 sequence (DNA): TGCGCCAGCGGCCGGACGACAGGGGGGAACCAAGAGACCCAGTACTTC.

The V and J genes are TRBV3-1 and TRBJ2-7; 7 bases are shared with TRBD2. The CDR3 is 15 residues long. In germline, CDR1 is LGHDT, CDR2 YNNKEL (reference sequence). Trimming at V came to 0 bases and at J to 6 bases, leaving 8 bases not matched to a gene. The DNA for the CDR3 is TGTGCCAGCAGCCAAGAGGCGCGAGCGGGATCCGAGCAGTACTTC. It codes for CASSQEARAGSEQYF.

This clonotype was counted between two and nine times. The rearrangement joins TRBV15 to TRBJ2-7; D call uncertain. This CDR3 spans 11 amino acids. The V end was cut by 1 base, the J end by 7 bases, with 5 bases between. Germline loops: CDR1 LNHNV, CDR2 YYDKDF (reference sequence). The CDR3 protein is CATSRGREQYF. The CDR3, as DNA: TGTGCCACCAGCAGAGGGAGAGAGCAGTACTTC.

Remarks on this clonotype: At one boundary the junction diverges from the germline segment, which might be a read error. CDR3 in amino acids: CSVERTKAGNTRYF. The CDR3, as DNA: TGCAGTGTTGAACGTACGAAAGCTGGAAACACCAGATATTTT. The gene calls are TRBV29-1 and TRBJ1-3; D remains ambiguous. The CDR3 is 14 amino acids. Germline CDR1 reads SQVTM; CDR2 reads ANQGSEA.

The chain is built from TRBV29-1 and TRBJ2-7; maybe TRBD2 (6 bases). CDR3 length equals 15 residues. V lost 7 bases, J lost 5 bases, and 24 bases lay in between. Per germline, CDR1 SQVTM and CDR2 ANQGSEA. The CDR3 here is CSACGGAAVGNEQYF. The CDR3 DNA reads as TGCAGCGCATGTGGCGGGGCAGCCGTGGGGAACGAGCAGTACTTC.

This clonotype was observed at least ten times. The chain combines TRBV12-3 or TRBV12-4 with TRBJ2-6; D not certain. CDR3 size: 15 residues. Deletions cut 3 bases from V and 0 bases from J, with 6 bases between. The CDR3 region has the DNA TGTGCCAGCAGTTTTTACACCTCTGGGGCCAACGTCCTGACTTTC. Protein product: CASSFYTSGANVLTF.

This clonotype has more than one count but fewer than ten. This clone may be a read error of a much larger clone one base away. The CDR3 region is CASSVESGRGQGTQYF. In nucleotides, the CDR3 is TGCGCCAGCAGCGTGGAAAGTGGCAGGGGCCAAGGGACCCAGTACTTC. The rearrangement links TRBV5-1 to TRBJ2-5; perhaps TRBD1 as D (6 bases). CDR3 length equals 16 residues. Germline CDR1 SGHRS, CDR2 YFSETQ. The full variable domain, completed using reference TRBV5-1 and TRBJ2-5, is KAGVTQTPRYLIKTRGQQVTLSCSPISGHRSVSWYQQTPGQGLQFLFEYFSETQRNKGNFPGRFSGRQFSNSRSEMNVSTLELGDSALYLCASSVESGRGQGTQYFGPGTRLLVL.

The CDR3 loop is CASTPSAGSTDTQYF. CDR3 bases: TGTGCCAGCACCCCAAGCGCAGGTAGCACAGATACGCAGTATTTT. The rearrangement links TRBV6-1 to TRBJ2-3; D is undetermined. CDR1 and CDR2 from the germline V gene are MNHNS and SASEGT. V was trimmed by 7 bases and J by 0 bases, leaving 14 bases between them. CDR3 size: 15 residues.

The sample holds a few counts of this clonotype. The junction departs from the called germline gene at one end, perhaps through a read error. The chain links TRBV7-3 to TRBJ2-5; TRBD2 matches 7 bases. Per the germline V gene, CDR1 is SGHTA and CDR2 is FQGTGA. The CDR3 spans 16 residues. The CDR3: CASGLTPGLAEETQYF. The CDR3 region has the DNA TGTGCCAGCGGCTTAACCCCCGGGCTAGCGGAAGAGACCCAGTACTTC.

Many counts were recorded for this clonotype. The chain carries TRBV20-1 and TRBJ1-1; 7 bases map to TRBD1. CDR1 DFQATT and CDR2 SNEGSKA come from the germline V gene (reference sequence). The length of the CDR3 is 14 residues. Trimming took 1 base from V and 4 from J; bases not matched to a gene: 6. CDR3 coding DNA: TGCAGTGCTAGAGGACAGGGTTTAAGCACTGAAGCTTTCTTT. Residues: CSARGQGLSTEAFF.

This sequence joins TRBV25-1 and TRBJ2-7; 9 bases match TRBD1. Germline CDR1 and CDR2: MGHDK and SYGVNS. V lost 4 bases, J lost 1 base, and 8 bases stayed unmatched. The CDR3 length is 16 residues. CDR3 DNA: TGTGCCAGCAGTGCGGCAACCGGGACAGGGTCCTACGAGCAGTACTTC. This codes for CASSAATGTGSYEQYF.

The genes are TRBV19 and TRBJ1-2; possibly TRBD1 for D (6 bases). Germline assignment: CDR1 LNHDA and CDR2 SQIVND (reference sequence). V was clipped by 6 bases and J by 0 bases, with 8 bases between them. This CDR3 has 13 residues. The CDR3 nucleotides are TGTGCCAGTAGGGACAGTTCTAACTATGGCTACACCTTC. As protein: CASRDSSNYGYTF.

V usage is TRBV20-1 and J usage is TRBJ2-2; TRBD2 agrees at 12 bases. The CDR3 has 14 amino acids. CDR1 DFQATT and CDR2 SNEGSKA come from the germline V gene (reference sequence). The J segment lost 9 bases and the V segment lost 5 bases, leaving 7 bases of the junction unmatched. The chain's CDR3 is CSALTSGRSRELFF. The CDR3, as DNA: TGCAGTGCTCTTACTAGCGGGAGGAGTCGGGAGCTGTTTTTT.

As regards this clonotype: A much larger clone is a single base away; this may be a read error. V is TRBV30 and J is TRBJ2-7; D is possibly TRBD1 (5 bases). Trimming shortened V by 0 bases and J by 5 bases, and 8 bases separated the two germline ends. This CDR3 region has 12 residues. The germline V gene has CDR1 GTSNPN and CDR2 SVGIG (reference sequence). CDR3 amino acids: CAWSVPGNEQYF. The CDR3 bases are TGTGCCTGGAGTGTACCAGGGAACGAGCAGTACTTC. Together with reference TRBV30 and TRBJ2-7, the CDR3 gives the full variable domain: SQTIHQWPATLVQPVGSPLSLECTVEGTSNPNLYWYRQAAGRGLQLLFYSVGIGQISSEVPQNLSASRPQDRQFILSSKKLLLSDSGFYLCAWSVPGNEQYFGPGTRLTVT.

The sample holds many counts of this clonotype. The genes are TRBV15 and TRBJ1-5, with D tentatively TRBD1 (5 bases). Germline loops: CDR1 LNHNV, CDR2 YYDKDF (reference sequence). V gave up 5 bases and J gave up 4 bases, with 15 bases separating them. The CDR3 runs to 15 residues. CDR3 protein: CATSRTGTRNQPQHF. For the CDR3, the DNA is TGTGCCACCAGCCGAACCGGGACCCGAAATCAGCCCCAGCATTTT.

This clonotype was detected many times. This rearrangement joins TRBV24-1 to TRBJ2-1; possible D gene TRBD2, 6 bases. The CDR3 consists of 14 residues. The V end lost 6 bases, the J end lost 6 bases, and 14 bases lay between the germline ends. Germline V gives CDR1 KGHDR, CDR2 SFDVKD. The CDR3 region is CATSRSGAINEQFF. The CDR3 nucleotides are TGTGCCACCAGTCGGTCGGGAGCCATCAATGAGCAGTTCTTC.

This clonotype showed up many times. The CDR3 spells CSAIPARTLSKAQYF. The CDR3 nucleotides read TGCAGTGCCATACCGGCCCGGACCCTATCAAAGGCCCAGTACTTC. The J gene is TRBJ2-5, the V gene TRBV20-1; D unclear. CDR1 is DFQATT and CDR2 is SNEGSKA in the germline V gene (reference sequence). V was cut by 6 bases and J by 9 bases, with 26 bases left in between. The CDR3 sequence is 15 residues long.

The CDR3 sequence is CATPLAPGDPYEQYF. CDR3 DNA sequence: TGTGCCACCCCTCTGGCCCCGGGAGATCCCTACGAGCAGTACTTC. The rearrangement links TRBV24-1 to TRBJ2-7, with a possible D match to TRBD2 (6 bases). The CDR3 runs to 15 residues. Germline CDR1 and CDR2: KGHDR and SFDVKD. V lost 9 bases, J lost 2 bases, and 19 bases lay in between.

V gene TRBV5-8 combines with J gene TRBJ1-1; perhaps TRBD1 as D (5 bases). The germline gives CDR1 SGHTS, CDR2 YDEGEE. The V end was cut by 6 bases, the J end by 4 bases, with 16 bases between. The CDR3 is made up of 14 amino acids. The CDR3 coding sequence is TGTGCCAGCATCCCTGGGGGGGGACGCACTGAAGCTTTCTTT. Encoded protein: CASIPGGGRTEAFF.